This T cell receptor beta chain appears in the sequencing data of a study of control samples from healthy donors and cancer patients. The table came from immunoSEQ multiplex PCR; TCRdb's copy has only in-frame clones and leaves some out. Of around 96,000 clones in the sample, approximately 93% were seen once. The V end was cut by 6 bases, the J end by 2 bases, with 13 bases between. The CDR3 covers 14 residues. CDR1 is MNHEY and CDR2 is SMNVEV in the germline V gene (reference sequence). The source is a man younger than 30 in good health. The rearrangement links TRBV27 to TRBJ1-2, with D possibly matching TRBD1 (6 bases). The sample comprised blood. The CDR3 sequence is CASSPRGKNYGYTF. The CDR3 region has the DNA TGTGCCAGCAGCCCCAGGGGAAAAAACTATGGCTACACCTTC.